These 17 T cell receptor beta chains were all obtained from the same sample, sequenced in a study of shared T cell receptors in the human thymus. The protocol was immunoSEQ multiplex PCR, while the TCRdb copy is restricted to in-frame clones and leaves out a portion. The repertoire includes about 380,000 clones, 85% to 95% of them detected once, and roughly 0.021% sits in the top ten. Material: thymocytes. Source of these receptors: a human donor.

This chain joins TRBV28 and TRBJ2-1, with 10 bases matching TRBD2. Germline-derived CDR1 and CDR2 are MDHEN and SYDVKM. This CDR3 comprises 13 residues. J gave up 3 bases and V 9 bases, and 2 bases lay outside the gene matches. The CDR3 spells CASLAGVYNEQFF. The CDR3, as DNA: TGTGCCAGTCTAGCGGGAGTCTACAATGAGCAGTTCTTC.

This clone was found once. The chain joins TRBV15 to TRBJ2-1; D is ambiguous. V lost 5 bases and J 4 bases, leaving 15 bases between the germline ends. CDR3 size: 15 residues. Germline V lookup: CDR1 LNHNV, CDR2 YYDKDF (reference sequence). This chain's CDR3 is CATSFILDGYNEQFF. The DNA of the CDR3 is TGTGCCACCAGCTTCATACTTGACGGTTACAATGAGCAGTTCTTC.

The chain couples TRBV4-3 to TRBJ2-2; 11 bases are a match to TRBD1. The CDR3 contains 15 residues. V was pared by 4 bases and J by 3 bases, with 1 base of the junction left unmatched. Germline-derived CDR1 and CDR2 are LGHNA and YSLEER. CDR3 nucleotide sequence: TGCGCCAGCAGCCGGGACAGGGGGGACACCGGGGAGCTGTTTTTT. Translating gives CASSRDRGDTGELFF.

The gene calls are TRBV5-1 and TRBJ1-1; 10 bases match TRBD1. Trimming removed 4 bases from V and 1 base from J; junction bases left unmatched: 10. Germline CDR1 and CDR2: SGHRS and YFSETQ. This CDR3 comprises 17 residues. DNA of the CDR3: TGCGCCAGCAGCCCCCACGGGGGGACAGGGGAGAACACTGAAGCTTTCTTT. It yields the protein CASSPHGGTGENTEAFF. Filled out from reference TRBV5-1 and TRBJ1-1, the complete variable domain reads KAGVTQTPRYLIKTRGQQVTLSCSPISGHRSVSWYQQTPGQGLQFLFEYFSETQRNKGNFPGRFSGRQFSNSRSEMNVSTLELGDSALYLCASSPHGGTGENTEAFFGQGTRLTVV.

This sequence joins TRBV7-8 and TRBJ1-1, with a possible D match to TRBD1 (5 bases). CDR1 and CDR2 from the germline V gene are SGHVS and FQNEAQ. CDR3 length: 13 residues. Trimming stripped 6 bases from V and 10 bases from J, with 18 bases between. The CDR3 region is CASRDKTVPPAFF. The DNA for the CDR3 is TGTGCCAGCAGGGACAAGACGGTGCCCCCAGCTTTCTTT.

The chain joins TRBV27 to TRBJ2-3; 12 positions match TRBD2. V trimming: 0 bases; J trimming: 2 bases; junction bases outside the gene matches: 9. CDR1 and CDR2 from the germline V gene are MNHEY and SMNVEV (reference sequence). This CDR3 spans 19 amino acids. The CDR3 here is CASSLSLAGGEAYTDTQYF. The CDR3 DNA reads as TGTGCCAGCAGTTTATCGCTAGCGGGAGGGGAGGCTTACACAGATACGCAGTATTTT.

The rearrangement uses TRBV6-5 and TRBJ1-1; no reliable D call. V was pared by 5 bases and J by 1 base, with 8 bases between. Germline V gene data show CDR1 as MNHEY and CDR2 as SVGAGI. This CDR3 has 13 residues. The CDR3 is CASSQRPNTEAFF. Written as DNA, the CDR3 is TGTGCCAGCAGTCAGAGACCGAACACTGAAGCTTTCTTT.

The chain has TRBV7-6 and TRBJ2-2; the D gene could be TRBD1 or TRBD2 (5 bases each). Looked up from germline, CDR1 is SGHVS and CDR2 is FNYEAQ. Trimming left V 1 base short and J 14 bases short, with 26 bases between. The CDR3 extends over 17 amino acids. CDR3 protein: CASSLVVRCEGPGQLFF. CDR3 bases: TGTGCCAGCAGCTTAGTGGTCCGTTGTGAAGGGCCGGGGCAACTGTTTTTT.

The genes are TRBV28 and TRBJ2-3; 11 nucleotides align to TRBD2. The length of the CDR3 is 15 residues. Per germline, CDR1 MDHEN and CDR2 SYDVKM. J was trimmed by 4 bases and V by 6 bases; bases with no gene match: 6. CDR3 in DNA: TGTGCCAGCAGGATCACTAGCGGGAGATCAGATACGCAGTATTTT. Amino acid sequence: CASRITSGRSDTQYF.

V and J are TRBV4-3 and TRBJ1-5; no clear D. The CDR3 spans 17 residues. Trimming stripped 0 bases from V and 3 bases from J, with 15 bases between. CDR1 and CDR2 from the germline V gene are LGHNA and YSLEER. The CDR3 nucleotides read TGCGCCAGCAGCCAAGATCTCTGGGCAGCTACCAATCAGCCCCAGCATTTT. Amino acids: CASSQDLWAATNQPQHF.

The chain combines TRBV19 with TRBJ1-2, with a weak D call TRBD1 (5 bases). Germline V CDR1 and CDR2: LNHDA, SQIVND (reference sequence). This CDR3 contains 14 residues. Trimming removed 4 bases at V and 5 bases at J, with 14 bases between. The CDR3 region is CASSKAGRRYGYTF. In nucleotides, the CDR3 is TGTGCCAGTAGTAAGGCGGGGCGAAGGTATGGCTACACCTTC. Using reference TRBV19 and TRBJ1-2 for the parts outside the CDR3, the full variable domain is DGGITQSPKYLFRKEGQNVTLSCEQNLNHDAMYWYRQDPGQGLRLIYYSQIVNDFQKGDIAEGYSVSREKKESFPLTVTSAQKNPTAFYLCASSKAGRRYGYTFGSGTRLTVV.

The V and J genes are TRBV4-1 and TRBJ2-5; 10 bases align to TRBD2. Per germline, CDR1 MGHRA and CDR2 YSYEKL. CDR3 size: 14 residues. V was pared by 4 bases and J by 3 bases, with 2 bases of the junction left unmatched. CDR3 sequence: CASSRGTSEETQYF. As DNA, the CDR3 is TGCGCCAGCAGCCGGGGGACTAGCGAAGAGACCCAGTACTTC.

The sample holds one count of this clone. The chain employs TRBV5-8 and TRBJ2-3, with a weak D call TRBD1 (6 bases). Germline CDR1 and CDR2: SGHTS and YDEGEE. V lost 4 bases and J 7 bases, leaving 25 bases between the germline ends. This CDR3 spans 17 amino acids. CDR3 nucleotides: TGTGCCAGCAGCCTAATACAGGGCCGGAGGTTGGCGTATACGCAGTATTTT. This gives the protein CASSLIQGRRLAYTQYF.

This CDR3 is CASSSGTGGNTIYF. As DNA, the CDR3 is TGTGCCAGCAGTTCCGGGACAGGGGGAAACACCATATATTTT. The J gene is TRBJ1-3, the V gene TRBV28; 9 nucleotides match TRBD1. The germline V gene encodes CDR1 MDHEN and CDR2 SYDVKM. The V segment lost 4 bases and the J segment 4 bases; nucleotides outside the gene matches: 2. This CDR3 has 14 residues.

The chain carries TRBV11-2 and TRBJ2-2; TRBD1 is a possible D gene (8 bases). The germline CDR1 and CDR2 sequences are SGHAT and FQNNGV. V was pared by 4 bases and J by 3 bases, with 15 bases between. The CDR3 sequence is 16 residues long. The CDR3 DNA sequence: TGTGCCAGCAGCTCCTACAGGGGGGGAGACACCGGGGAGCTGTTTTTT. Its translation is CASSSYRGGDTGELFF.

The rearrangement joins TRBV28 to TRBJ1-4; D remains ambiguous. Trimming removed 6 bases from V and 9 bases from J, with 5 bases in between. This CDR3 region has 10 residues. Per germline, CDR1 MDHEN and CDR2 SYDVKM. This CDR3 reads CASRAKKLFF. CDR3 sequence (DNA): TGTGCCAGCAGGGCCAAAAAACTGTTTTTT.

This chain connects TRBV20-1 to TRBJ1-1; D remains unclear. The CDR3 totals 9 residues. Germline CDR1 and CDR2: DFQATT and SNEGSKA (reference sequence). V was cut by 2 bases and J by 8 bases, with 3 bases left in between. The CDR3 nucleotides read TGCAGTGCTAGACAGGAAGCTTTCTTT. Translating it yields CSARQEAFF.